Each of the 25 T cell receptor beta chains below was sequenced from the same sample in a study of shared clonotypes between healthy human individuals. This table comes from immunoSEQ multiplex PCR, and its TCRdb copy is limited to in-frame clones, with some not included. The table records approximately 640,000 clones, about 92% of them present only once. Sequencing was done on a sample of memory CD8+ T cells from PBMCs. The subset was: CD45RO+ cells pooled with CCR7-negative TemRA cells. The receptors here all came from a man between 18 and 35 years old in good health. Some clones in this sample may be carry-over from other donors' samples.

For the CDR3, the DNA is TGTGCCAGCAGCCAATGGACGGAACCATATGGCTACACCTTC. Its translation is CASSQWTEPYGYTF. This chain connects TRBV6-1 to TRBJ1-2, with no clear D. The CDR3 has 14 amino acids. The V end was cut by 6 bases, the J end by 5 bases, with 16 bases between. Germline V gene lookup returns CDR1 MNHNS and CDR2 SASEGT.

The CDR3 spells CASSFVTNQETQYF. CDR3 in DNA: TGCGCCAGCAGCTTCGTGACTAACCAAGAGACCCAGTACTTC. The chain carries TRBV5-1 and TRBJ2-5, with D maybe TRBD2 (5 bases). Trimming cost V 2 bases and J 0 bases, with 8 bases left between them. The CDR3 contains 14 residues. CDR1 is SGHRS and CDR2 is YFSETQ in the germline V gene.

The chain recombines TRBV6-6 with TRBJ2-1; possibly TRBD1 for D (5 bases). This CDR3 has 13 residues. Germline V gene lookup returns CDR1 MNHNY and CDR2 SVGAGI (reference sequence). With 6 bases removed from V and 5 bases from J, the gap between germline ends came to 11 bases. CDR3 coding DNA: TGTGCCAGCAGACAGGAAAGGGACAATGAGCAGTTCTTC. Its protein is CASRQERDNEQFF.

The chain joins TRBV27 to TRBJ2-7, with D perhaps TRBD1 (5 bases). CDR3 length equals 12 residues. Germline CDR1 and CDR2: MNHEY and SMNVEV (reference sequence). Trimming took off 3 bases at V and 4 bases at J, with 7 bases between the two ends. CDR3 sequence: CASSLPGYEQYF. The CDR3 DNA sequence: TGTGCCAGCAGTTTGCCAGGGTACGAGCAGTACTTC.

V is TRBV28 and J is TRBJ2-7; TRBD2 might be the D (6 bases). CDR1 MDHEN and CDR2 SYDVKM come from the germline V gene. This CDR3 is built from 10 residues. The CDR3 DNA sequence: TGTGTTACGGGAGTGATGGAGCAGTACTTC. Amino acids: CVTGVMEQYF. The full variable domain, with the rest looked up from reference TRBV28 and TRBJ2-7, is DVKVTQSSRYLVKRTGEKVFLECVQDMDHENMFWYRQDPGLGLRLIYFSYDVKMKEKGDIPEGYSVSREKKERFSLILESASTNQTSMYLCVTGVMEQYFGPGTRLTVT.

The chain links TRBV28 to TRBJ1-1; unclear D gene. Trimming shortened V by 5 bases and J by 3 bases, and 19 bases separated the two germline ends. The CDR3 contains 16 residues. Germline CDR1 is MDHEN and CDR2 is SYDVKM. The CDR3 DNA reads as TGTGCCAGCAGTACAAACGCTGGCGCACAACACACTGAAGCTTTCTTT. Its translation is CASSTNAGAQHTEAFF.

About this clone: Other DNA variants within this sample encode the same CDR3. The chain has TRBV9 and TRBJ2-3; 11 bases agree with TRBD1. The CDR3 sequence is 15 residues long. Unmatched junction bases numbered 2, after V lost 2 bases and J lost 3 bases. Germline V gene data show CDR1 as SGDLS and CDR2 as YYNGEE. DNA for the CDR3: TGTGCCAGCAGCGTCGGGACAGGGGGAACAGATACGCAGTATTTT. It specifies CASSVGTGGTDTQYF.

The chain is built from TRBV28 and TRBJ1-1; D call uncertain. There are 10 residues in the CDR3. Trimming pared 10 bases from V and 11 bases from J, leaving 14 bases between. From germline, CDR1 is MDHEN and CDR2 SYDVKM. In DNA form, the CDR3 reads TGTGCCATCGGGATTGGTGGGGCTTTCTTT. As protein: CAIGIGGAFF.

The V and J genes are TRBV5-1 and TRBJ2-7; possible D gene TRBD2, 5 bases. The V end was cut by 0 bases, the J end by 3 bases, with 22 bases between. The CDR3 is made up of 18 amino acids. Germline loops: CDR1 SGHRS, CDR2 YFSETQ. The CDR3 loop is CASSLASTGRIGGYEQYF. CDR3 sequence (DNA): TGCGCCAGCAGCTTGGCCAGCACGGGCAGGATAGGAGGCTACGAGCAGTACTTC.

The V call is TRBV14, the J call TRBJ2-1; 8 bases map to TRBD1. Germline V gene sequence: CDR1 SGHDN, CDR2 FVKESK. J gave up 1 base and V 4 bases, and 6 bases lay outside the gene matches. CDR3 size: 16 residues. The CDR3 spells CASSLWTGMSYNEQFF. The CDR3 DNA reads TGTGCCAGCAGCCTATGGACAGGGATGTCCTACAATGAGCAGTTCTTC. Full variable domain (remainder filled in from reference TRBV14 and TRBJ2-1): EAGVTQFPSHSVIEKGQTVTLRCDPISGHDNLYWYRRVMGKEIKFLLHFVKESKQDESGMPNNRFLAERTGGTYSTLKVQPAELEDSGVYFCASSLWTGMSYNEQFFGPGTRLTVL.

The DNA of the CDR3 is TGTGCCATCAGTGAAGGGACAGCAAAATACGAGCAGTACTTC. This translates into CAISEGTAKYEQYF. The chain employs TRBV10-3 and TRBJ2-7; the match to TRBD1 covers 7 bases. Germline V gene sequence: CDR1 ENHRY, CDR2 SYGVKD. The J segment lost 4 bases and the V segment lost 3 bases, leaving 6 bases of the junction unmatched. The CDR3 has 14 residues.

The chain recombines TRBV7-9 with TRBJ1-2; no definite D call. CDR3 length equals 10 residues. Germline V gene sequence: CDR1 SEHNR, CDR2 FQNEAQ (reference sequence). Trimming shortened V by 1 base and J by 10 bases, and 4 bases separated the two germline ends. The chain's CDR3 is CASSLGVYTF. CDR3 sequence (DNA): TGTGCCAGCAGCTTAGGGGTCTACACCTTC. Full variable domain (missing parts from reference TRBV7-9 and TRBJ1-2): DTGVSQNPRHKITKRGQNVTFRCDPISEHNRLYWYRQTLGQGPEFLTYFQNEAQLEKSRLLSDRFSAERPKGSFSTLEIQRTEQGDSAMYLCASSLGVYTFGSGTRLTVV.

The chain employs TRBV5-6 and TRBJ1-2; the D is unclear. Germline V gene lookup returns CDR1 SGHDT and CDR2 YYEEEE. V was pared by 0 bases and J by 2 bases, with 8 bases between. There are 14 residues in the CDR3. The CDR3 region is CASSLGKGNYGYTF. The CDR3 DNA reads TGTGCCAGCAGCTTGGGGAAGGGCAACTATGGCTACACCTTC.

This clone was observed a handful of times. V is TRBV9 and J is TRBJ2-3; D might be TRBD2 (6 bases). With 4 bases removed from V and 9 bases from J, the gap between germline ends came to 15 bases. This CDR3 region has 13 residues. CDR1 and CDR2 (germline): SGDLS, YYNGEE. CDR3 sequence (DNA): TGTGCCAGCAGCCCGTACGCGGGGAAAACGCAGTATTTT. Its translation is CASSPYAGKTQYF.

The rearrangement uses TRBV2 and TRBJ1-5, with D perhaps TRBD1 (6 bases). The CDR3 totals 15 residues. The germline CDR1 and CDR2 sequences are SNHLY and FYNNEI. V gave up 8 bases and J gave up 0 bases, with 14 bases separating them. In DNA, the CDR3 is TGTGCCAGCCGCAGGGGCCTATATAGCAATCAGCCCCAGCATTTT. Translation: CASRRGLYSNQPQHF.

The genes are TRBV5-6 and TRBJ2-7, with D perhaps being TRBD1 or TRBD2 (6 bases each). This CDR3 spans 16 amino acids. Germline-derived CDR1 and CDR2 are SGHDT and YYEEEE. With 2 bases removed from V and 6 bases from J, the gap between germline ends came to 21 bases. The CDR3 sequence is CASSFMGGFNSIEQYF. DNA of the CDR3: TGTGCCAGCAGCTTCATGGGGGGCTTCAACTCGATCGAGCAGTACTTC.

The chain is built from TRBV6-1 and TRBJ2-1; D may be TRBD1 (5 bases). Deletions cut 2 bases from V and 8 bases from J, with 13 bases between. The CDR3 extends over 14 amino acids. Germline CDR1 reads MNHNS; CDR2 reads SASEGT. CDR3 sequence reads: CASSERGRVHEQFF. DNA of the CDR3: TGTGCCAGCAGTGAAAGGGGTAGGGTCCATGAGCAGTTCTTC.

V usage is TRBV4-1 and J usage is TRBJ1-2, with TRBD1 matching over 9 bases. The J segment lost 7 bases and the V segment lost 4 bases, leaving 4 bases of the junction unmatched. This CDR3 is 13 amino acids long. Germline-derived CDR1 and CDR2 are MGHRA and YSYEKL. The CDR3 loop is CASSPSDRGGYTF. CDR3 coding DNA: TGCGCCAGCAGCCCCTCGGACAGGGGTGGCTACACCTTC.

J is TRBJ2-7 and V is TRBV28; D ambiguous. This CDR3 is built from 13 residues. Trimming shortened V by 3 bases and J by 2 bases, and 8 bases separated the two germline ends. Germline V gives CDR1 MDHEN, CDR2 SYDVKM. In DNA form, the CDR3 reads TGTGCCAGCAGTTTCCGGACGACCTACGAGCAGTACTTC. Residues: CASSFRTTYEQYF.

V is TRBV13 and J is TRBJ1-4; possible D gene TRBD1, 6 bases. This CDR3 has 14 amino acids. The V end was cut by 2 bases, the J end by 5 bases, with 9 bases between. Germline CDR1 is PRHDT and CDR2 is FYEKMQ (reference sequence). In DNA form, the CDR3 reads TGTGCCAGCAGCTTAAGACAGGCAAATGAAAAACTGTTTTTT. Its protein product is CASSLRQANEKLFF.

V gene TRBV7-8 combines with J gene TRBJ2-7; D remains unclear. CDR3 length: 16 amino acids. V was shortened by 4 bases and J by 0 bases, with 16 bases between the two germline ends. Germline lookup yields CDR1 SGHVS and CDR2 FQNEAQ. CDR3 coding DNA: TGTGCCAGCAGCTCCATTGAAGGGCCCCACTCCTACGAGCAGTACTTC. This gives the protein CASSSIEGPHSYEQYF.

V gene TRBV6-5 combines with J gene TRBJ2-7, with a weak D call TRBD1 (6 bases). Germline V gene data show CDR1 as MNHEY and CDR2 as SVGAGI. Trimming took 0 bases from V and 2 from J, leaving 14 bases between them. CDR3 length equals 16 residues. CDR3: CASSYSVGQRPYEQYF. The CDR3, as DNA: TGTGCCAGCAGTTACTCGGTAGGACAGAGGCCCTACGAGCAGTACTTC.

The chain is built from TRBV4-1 and TRBJ2-4; possible D gene TRBD1, 6 bases. Germline CDR1 is MGHRA and CDR2 is YSYEKL. V was pared by 0 bases and J by 1 base, with 16 bases between. The CDR3 has 18 residues. As DNA, the CDR3 is TGCGCCAGCAGCCAAGAGCCCAGGGCAGGGGACGCCAAAAACATTCAGTACTTC. Translating it yields CASSQEPRAGDAKNIQYF.

The rearrangement uses TRBV27 and TRBJ2-7; 7 positions agree with TRBD2. The germline gives CDR1 MNHEY, CDR2 SMNVEV (reference sequence). V was clipped by 5 bases and J by 5 bases; unmatched bases: 18. The CDR3 has 17 residues. The CDR3 DNA reads TGTGCCAGCAGTCTAACCTCCCCGGCGGGAGACCCCCACGAGCAGTACTTC. It translates to CASSLTSPAGDPHEQYF.

This chain links TRBV28 with TRBJ1-1; perhaps TRBD1 as D (6 bases). From germline, CDR1 is MDHEN and CDR2 SYDVKM. This CDR3 is 14 amino acids long. V was cut by 5 bases and J by 4 bases, with 14 bases left in between. The CDR3 region is CASSNRVRSTEAFF. As DNA, the CDR3 is TGTGCCAGCAGTAACAGGGTCAGGTCCACTGAAGCTTTCTTT.